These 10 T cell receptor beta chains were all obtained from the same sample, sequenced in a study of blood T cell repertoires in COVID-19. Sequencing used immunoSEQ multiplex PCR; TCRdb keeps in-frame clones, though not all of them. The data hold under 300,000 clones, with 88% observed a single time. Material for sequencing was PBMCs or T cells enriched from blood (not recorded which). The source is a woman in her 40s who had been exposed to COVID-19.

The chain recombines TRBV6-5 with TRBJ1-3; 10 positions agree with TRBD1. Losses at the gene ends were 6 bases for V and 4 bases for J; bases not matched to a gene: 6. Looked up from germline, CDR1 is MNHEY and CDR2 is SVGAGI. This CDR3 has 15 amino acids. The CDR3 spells CASRETGGSGNTIYF. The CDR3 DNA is TGTGCCAGCAGAGAGACAGGGGGCTCGGGAAACACCATATATTTT.

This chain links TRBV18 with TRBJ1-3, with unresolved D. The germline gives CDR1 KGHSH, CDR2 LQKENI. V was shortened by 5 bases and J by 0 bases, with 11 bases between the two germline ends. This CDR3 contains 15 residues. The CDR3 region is CASSIFGSSGNTIYF. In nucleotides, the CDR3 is TGTGCCAGCTCAATATTCGGGAGCTCTGGAAACACCATATATTTT.

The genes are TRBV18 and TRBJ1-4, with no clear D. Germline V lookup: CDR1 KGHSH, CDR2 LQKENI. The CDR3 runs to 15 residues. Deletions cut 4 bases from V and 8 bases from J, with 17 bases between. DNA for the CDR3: TGTGCCAGCTCACTCGATCGGGTGTTCGGGGAAAAACTGTTTTTT. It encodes CASSLDRVFGEKLFF.

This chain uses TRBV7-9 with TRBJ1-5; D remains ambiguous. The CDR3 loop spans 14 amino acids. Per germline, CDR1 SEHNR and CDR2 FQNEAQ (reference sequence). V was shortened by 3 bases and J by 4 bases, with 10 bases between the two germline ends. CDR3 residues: CASSFEGRNQPQHF. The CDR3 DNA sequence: TGTGCCAGCAGCTTTGAGGGCAGAAATCAGCCCCAGCATTTT.

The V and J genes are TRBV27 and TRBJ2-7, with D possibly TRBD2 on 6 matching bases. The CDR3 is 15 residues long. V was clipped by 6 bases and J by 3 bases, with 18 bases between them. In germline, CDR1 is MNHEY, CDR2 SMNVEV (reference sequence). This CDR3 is CASSPGEAGGYEQYF. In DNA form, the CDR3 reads TGTGCCAGCAGCCCTGGGGAGGCCGGAGGCTACGAGCAGTACTTC.

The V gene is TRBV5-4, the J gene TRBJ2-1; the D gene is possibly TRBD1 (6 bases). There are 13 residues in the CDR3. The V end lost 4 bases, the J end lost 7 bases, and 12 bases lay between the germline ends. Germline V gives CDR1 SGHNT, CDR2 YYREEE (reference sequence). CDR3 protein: CASSHRTGNEQFF. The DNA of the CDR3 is TGTGCCAGCAGCCATAGAACAGGGAATGAGCAGTTCTTC.

CDR3 nucleotides: TGCGCCAGCAGCGACCGACAGGGTGAAAAACTGTTTTTT. The encoded protein is CASSDRQGEKLFF. The rearrangement uses TRBV4-1 and TRBJ1-4, with 7 bases identical to TRBD1. Trimming took 5 bases from V and 7 from J; bases not matched to a gene: 4. The CDR3 runs 13 residues. The V gene's germline CDR1 is MGHRA and CDR2 YSYEKL.

In DNA form, the CDR3 reads TGCGCCAGCAGCTTGGGGGCAGTCCAAGAGACCCAGTACTTC. The encoded protein is CASSLGAVQETQYF. The chain recombines TRBV5-1 with TRBJ2-5; no definite D call. V lost 0 bases to trimming and J lost 1 base, with 7 bases between them. This CDR3 spans 14 amino acids. Per the germline V gene, CDR1 is SGHRS and CDR2 is YFSETQ.

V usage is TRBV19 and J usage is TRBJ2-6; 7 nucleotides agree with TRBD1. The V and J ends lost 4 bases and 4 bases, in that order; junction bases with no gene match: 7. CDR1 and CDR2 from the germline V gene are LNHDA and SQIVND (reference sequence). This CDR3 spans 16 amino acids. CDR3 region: CASSKGDRAGANVLTF. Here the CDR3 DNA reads TGTGCCAGTAGTAAGGGAGACAGGGCCGGGGCCAACGTCCTGACTTTC.

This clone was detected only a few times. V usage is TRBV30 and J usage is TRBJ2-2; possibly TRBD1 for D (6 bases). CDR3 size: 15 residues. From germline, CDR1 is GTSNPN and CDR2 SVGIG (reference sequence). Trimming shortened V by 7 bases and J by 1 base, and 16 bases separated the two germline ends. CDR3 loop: CASRRTTGNTGELFF. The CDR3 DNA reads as TGTGCCTCGAGACGGACGACAGGGAACACCGGGGAGCTGTTTTTT. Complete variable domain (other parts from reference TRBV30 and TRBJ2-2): SQTIHQWPATLVQPVGSPLSLECTVEGTSNPNLYWYRQAAGRGLQLLFYSVGIGQISSEVPQNLSASRPQDRQFILSSKKLLLSDSGFYLCASRRTTGNTGELFFGEGSRLTVL.